This passage covers 26 T cell receptor beta chains from one sample sequenced in a study of shared clonotypes between healthy human individuals. Sequencing used immunoSEQ multiplex PCR; TCRdb keeps in-frame clones, though not all of them. The sample shows about 1.1 million clones, approximately 80% of them seen only once. Sequenced material: memory CD4+ T cells from PBMCs. Stated subset: CD45RA-negative fraction. These TCRs come from a man younger than 30 in good health. Some clones in this sample may be carry-over from other donors' samples.

The chain uses TRBV30 and TRBJ2-3; no clear D gene. The germline V gene has CDR1 GTSNPN and CDR2 SVGIG (reference sequence). The CDR3 is 11 residues long. V shed 3 bases and J shed 8 bases, with 9 bases lying between them. DNA of the CDR3: TGTGCCTGGAGCCCGGGCCCTACGCAGTATTTT. Protein: CAWSPGPTQYF.

The chain joins TRBV5-6 to TRBJ2-1; a possible D gene is TRBD1 (5 bases). The germline V gene encodes CDR1 SGHDT and CDR2 YYEEEE. Trimming stripped 4 bases from V and 7 bases from J, with 9 bases between. This CDR3 is 12 amino acids long. The chain's CDR3 is CASSLSGNEQFF. CDR3 DNA sequence: TGTGCCAGCAGCCTATCAGGGAATGAGCAGTTCTTC.

The chain has TRBV28 and TRBJ2-1; D possibly uses TRBD1 or TRBD2 (5 bases each). V was shortened by 5 bases and J by 10 bases, with 18 bases between the two germline ends. The germline V gene encodes CDR1 MDHEN and CDR2 SYDVKM. The length of the CDR3 is 14 residues. CDR3 region: CASSVSSGPLEQFF. CDR3 in DNA: TGTGCCAGCAGTGTTTCGTCGGGGCCCTTAGAGCAGTTCTTC.

This clone was seen once. The J gene is TRBJ2-6, the V gene TRBV4-2, with D possibly called TRBD1 or TRBD2 (7 bases each). Trimming pared 6 bases from V and 2 bases from J, leaving 11 bases between. CDR3 length: 15 residues. In germline, CDR1 is LGHNA, CDR2 YNFKEQ. This CDR3 is CASSPGGAGANVLTF. The CDR3 region has the DNA TGTGCCAGCAGTCCAGGGGGGGCTGGGGCCAACGTCCTGACTTTC.

V and J are TRBV2 and TRBJ1-2; 10 bases line up with TRBD1. V lost 5 bases to trimming and J lost 6 bases; unmatched junction nucleotides: 6. This CDR3 has 14 amino acids. CDR1 and CDR2 (germline): SNHLY, FYNNEI. CDR3 coding DNA: TGTGCCAGCAGTCTGACAGGGGGCGCGGATGGCTACACCTTC. Translated: CASSLTGGADGYTF.

The count of this clone is one. This chain uses TRBV25-1 with TRBJ2-7; TRBD2 is a possible D gene (6 bases). The CDR3 totals 16 residues. Germline V gene lookup returns CDR1 MGHDK and CDR2 SYGVNS. With 3 bases removed from V and 0 bases from J, the gap between germline ends came to 15 bases. CDR3 nucleotide sequence: TGTGCCAGCAGTGACTTTGGATCGGGGGACTCCTACGAGCAGTACTTC. Translated: CASSDFGSGDSYEQYF.

This clone was seen only a few times. The chain is built from TRBV5-4 and TRBJ2-5, with D unclear. CDR3 length: 14 residues. V was trimmed by 4 bases and J by 5 bases, leaving 15 bases between them. CDR1 is SGHNT, CDR2 YYREEE, per germline (reference sequence). Written as DNA, the CDR3 is TGTGCCAGCAGCGGCCCGACTGGAGAGGAGACCCAGTACTTC. Amino acids: CASSGPTGEETQYF.

The rearrangement links TRBV5-1 to TRBJ1-2; D might be TRBD1 (5 bases). V dropped 4 bases and J dropped 4 bases, with 11 bases sitting between them. In germline, CDR1 is SGHRS, CDR2 YFSETQ. This CDR3 is 13 amino acids long. This CDR3 reads CASSQGARYGYTF. CDR3 DNA sequence: TGCGCCAGCAGCCAAGGGGCTCGCTATGGCTACACCTTC.

This clone has only a few counts. The chain uses TRBV28 and TRBJ1-2, with a weak D call TRBD1 (6 bases). Germline V gene data show CDR1 as MDHEN and CDR2 as SYDVKM. The CDR3 extends over 15 amino acids. V lost 3 bases and J 4 bases, leaving 15 bases between the germline ends. The CDR3 reads CASSFNLDSPYGYTF. CDR3 DNA: TGTGCCAGCAGTTTCAACCTGGACAGCCCCTATGGCTACACCTTC.

Note on this clone: The identical CDR3 is also encoded by other nucleotide sequences in the sample. The rearrangement links TRBV20-1 to TRBJ2-3; 7 bases are a match to TRBD2. Trimming took 5 bases from V and 6 from J; bases not matched to a gene: 2. This CDR3 region has 11 residues. Germline V gene sequence: CDR1 DFQATT, CDR2 SNEGSKA (reference sequence). In nucleotides, the CDR3 is TGCAGTGCTTGGGGGGGGGATACGCAGTATTTT. It codes for CSAWGGDTQYF.

This clone turned up a few times. A read error may be the cause here, since a much bigger clone is one base away. This sample also contains other DNA sequences that code for the same CDR3. The V call is TRBV2, the J call TRBJ2-7; D is unresolved. Trimming left V 4 bases short and J 1 base short, with 2 bases between. CDR1 is SNHLY and CDR2 is FYNNEI in the germline V gene. CDR3 size: 11 residues. Here the CDR3 reads CASSVSYEQYF. The CDR3 region has the DNA TGTGCCAGCAGTGTTTCCTACGAGCAGTACTTC.

This clone was counted once. The chain couples TRBV11-2 to TRBJ1-2; no clear D. CDR1 is SGHAT and CDR2 is FQNNGV in the germline V gene. The CDR3 length is 13 residues. The ends were cut back, 8 bases at V and 2 bases at J, with 12 bases in the middle. CDR3 residues: CASSIKDNYGYTF. The CDR3 nucleotides are TGTGCCAGCTCCATAAAAGACAACTATGGCTACACCTTC.

The table lists this clone with a count of one. The sample contains more than one DNA sequence encoding this CDR3. The V and J genes are TRBV18 and TRBJ2-3; 9 bases are shared with TRBD2. CDR1 and CDR2 (germline): KGHSH, LQKENI. Trimming removed 2 bases from V and 1 base from J; junction bases left unmatched: 1. The CDR3 consists of 15 residues. The CDR3 DNA follows: TGTGCCAGCTCACCAAGACTAGCGGGCACAGATACGCAGTATTTT. As protein: CASSPRLAGTDTQYF. Complete variable domain (other parts from reference TRBV18 and TRBJ2-3): NAGVMQNPRHLVRRRGQEARLRCSPMKGHSHVYWYRQLPEEGLKFMVYLQKENIIDESGMPKERFSAEFPKEGPSILRIQQVVRGDSAAYFCASSPRLAGTDTQYFGPGTRLTVL.

The chain uses TRBV5-1 and TRBJ2-7, with D tentatively TRBD1 (6 bases). The germline gives CDR1 SGHRS, CDR2 YFSETQ. Trimming took off 4 bases at V and 5 bases at J, with 19 bases between the two ends. The CDR3 totals 15 residues. The CDR3 protein is CASSVSPQGNHEQYF. CDR3 in DNA: TGCGCCAGCAGCGTAAGCCCACAGGGTAACCACGAGCAGTACTTC.

The J gene is TRBJ2-7, the V gene TRBV5-1, with 11 nucleotides matching TRBD1. The CDR3 sequence is 15 residues long. The V gene end was trimmed by 4 bases and the J gene end by 7 bases; junction bases not matched to a gene: 10. The germline CDR1 and CDR2 sequences are SGHRS and YFSETQ. The CDR3 sequence: CASSLDGTGGLEQYF. For the CDR3, the DNA is TGCGCCAGCAGCCTGGACGGGACAGGGGGTTTAGAGCAGTACTTC. Full variable domain (outside the CDR3, taken from reference TRBV5-1 and TRBJ2-7): KAGVTQTPRYLIKTRGQQVTLSCSPISGHRSVSWYQQTPGQGLQFLFEYFSETQRNKGNFPGRFSGRQFSNSRSEMNVSTLELGDSALYLCASSLDGTGGLEQYFGPGTRLTVT.

The rearrangement uses TRBV28 and TRBJ1-1, with a weak D call TRBD1 (5 bases). The CDR3 contains 15 residues. The V end lost 1 base, the J end lost 5 bases, and 14 bases lay between the germline ends. The germline V gene encodes CDR1 MDHEN and CDR2 SYDVKM. The CDR3 is CASSLSSAGRTEAFF. In DNA, the CDR3 is TGTGCCAGCAGTTTATCATCGGCAGGGAGGACTGAAGCTTTCTTT.

The chain has TRBV7-9 and TRBJ1-1; 7 bases are a match to TRBD1. The V segment lost 4 bases and the J segment 5 bases; nucleotides outside the gene matches: 10. This CDR3 is 15 amino acids long. Germline-derived CDR1 and CDR2 are SEHNR and FQNEAQ (reference sequence). DNA of the CDR3: TGTGCCAGCAGCTGGGGCCGACAGGGAGATACTGAAGCTTTCTTT. This sequence encodes CASSWGRQGDTEAFF.

V gene TRBV19 combines with J gene TRBJ2-3; possibly TRBD1 or TRBD2 for D (5 bases each). Germline V gene data show CDR1 as LNHDA and CDR2 as SQIVND (reference sequence). CDR3 size: 15 residues. Trimming took 8 bases from V and 0 from J, leaving 15 bases between them. In nucleotides, the CDR3 is TGTGCCAGTTGGGACCTCGGAGGAAGCACAGATACGCAGTATTTT. Protein sequence: CASWDLGGSTDTQYF.

This clone occurred once. The V and J genes are TRBV7-9 and TRBJ2-7; D is unclear. The length of the CDR3 is 12 residues. CDR1 is SEHNR, CDR2 FQNEAQ, per germline (reference sequence). The V and J ends lost 5 bases and 6 bases respectively, with 11 bases between them. DNA of the CDR3: TGTGCCAGCAGCCCGTCCTCTGGCGAGCAGTACTTC. It specifies CASSPSSGEQYF.

On this clone: Compared with germline, one end of the junction differs, possibly owing to a read error. V gene TRBV5-1 combines with J gene TRBJ2-5, with D unclear. Germline loops: CDR1 SGHRS, CDR2 YFSETQ. The CDR3 runs to 14 residues. The CDR3 sequence is CASRFDPNGETQYF. DNA of the CDR3: TGCGCCAGCCGCTTCGACCCAAACGGTGAGACCCAGTACTTC.

The rearrangement links TRBV27 to TRBJ2-7; the match to TRBD2 covers 10 bases. The germline V gene has CDR1 MNHEY and CDR2 SMNVEV (reference sequence). The CDR3 runs to 15 residues. The V gene end was trimmed by 6 bases and the J gene end by 1 base; junction bases not matched to a gene: 6. CDR3 DNA: TGTGCCAGCAGCCCAAGCGGGAGGGGATCCTACGAGCAGTACTTC. This translates into CASSPSGRGSYEQYF.

This clone was observed a few times. The chain joins TRBV6-5 to TRBJ2-2; TRBD1 matches 11 bases. The J segment lost 4 bases and the V segment lost 6 bases, leaving 4 bases of the junction unmatched. CDR1 and CDR2 from the germline V gene are MNHEY and SVGAGI. This CDR3 region has 15 residues. The CDR3 is CASRRGTGGTGELFF. The CDR3 nucleotides are TGTGCCAGCAGGCGGGGGACAGGGGGCACCGGGGAGCTGTTTTTT.

The chain joins TRBV5-6 to TRBJ2-2; the D gene is possibly TRBD2 (5 bases). The germline gives CDR1 SGHDT, CDR2 YYEEEE. V lost 2 bases, J lost 2 bases, and 10 bases lay in between. The CDR3 runs to 15 residues. The CDR3 region has the DNA TGTGCCAGCAGCTTCGGACTTACTAACACCGGGGAGCTGTTTTTT. Its translation is CASSFGLTNTGELFF.

V is TRBV5-1 and J is TRBJ2-7, with a tentative D call TRBD1 (5 bases). CDR1 and CDR2 (germline): SGHRS, YFSETQ. The CDR3 consists of 16 residues. Trimming pared 0 bases from V and 3 bases from J, leaving 16 bases between. This chain's CDR3 is CASSLAPDTAIYEQYF. The DNA for the CDR3 is TGCGCCAGCAGCTTGGCCCCGGACACGGCGATCTACGAGCAGTACTTC.

The chain links TRBV7-8 to TRBJ1-5; 8 bases are shared with TRBD1. Germline assignment: CDR1 SGHVS and CDR2 FQNEAQ. The CDR3 is 15 residues long. J was trimmed by 2 bases and V by 6 bases; bases with no gene match: 6. DNA of the CDR3: TGTGCCAGCAGTATGGACAGGGTCGGCAATCAGCCCCAGCATTTT. Encoded protein: CASSMDRVGNQPQHF.

This clone was observed a single time. The V and J genes are TRBV30 and TRBJ1-2; the D is unclear. This CDR3 comprises 16 residues. V was cut by 1 base and J by 2 bases, with 17 bases left in between. The germline V gene encodes CDR1 GTSNPN and CDR2 SVGIG (reference sequence). This chain's CDR3 is CAWSALVVGSNYGYTF. The CDR3 nucleotides are TGTGCCTGGAGTGCCCTAGTGGTGGGTTCGAACTATGGCTACACCTTC.